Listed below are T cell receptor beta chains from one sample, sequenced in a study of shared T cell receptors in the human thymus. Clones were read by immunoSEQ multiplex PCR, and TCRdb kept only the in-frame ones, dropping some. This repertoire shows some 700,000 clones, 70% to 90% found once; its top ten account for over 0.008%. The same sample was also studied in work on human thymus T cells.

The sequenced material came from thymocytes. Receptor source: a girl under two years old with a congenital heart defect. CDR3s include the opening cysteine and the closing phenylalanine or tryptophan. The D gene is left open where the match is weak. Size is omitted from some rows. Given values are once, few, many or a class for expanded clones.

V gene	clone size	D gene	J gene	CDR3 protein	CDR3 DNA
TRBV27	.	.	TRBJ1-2	CASKGVEPSHGYTF	TGTGCCAGCAAGGGGGTGGAACCTAGTCATGGCTACACCTTC
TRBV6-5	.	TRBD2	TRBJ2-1	CASSNTSGGIYEQFF	TGTGCCAGCAGTAACACTAGCGGGGGGATCTATGAGCAGTTCTTC
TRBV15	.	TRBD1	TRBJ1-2	CATSTPRDRALLYYGYTF	TGTGCCACCAGCACCCCTCGGGACAGGGCCCTACTTTACTATGGCTACACCTTC
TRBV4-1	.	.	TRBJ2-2	CASSHTGRDTGELFF	TGCGCCAGCAGCCACACAGGGAGGGACACCGGGGAGCTGTTTTTT
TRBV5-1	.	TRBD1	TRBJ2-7	CASSLGPGQGPYEQYF	TGCGCCAGCAGCTTGGGACCGGGACAGGGTCCATACGAGCAGTACTTC
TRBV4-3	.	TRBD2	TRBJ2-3	CASSQDPRASGGEGTDTQYF	TGCGCCAGCAGCCAAGATCCCCGGGCTAGCGGGGGTGAGGGCACAGATACGCAGTATTTT
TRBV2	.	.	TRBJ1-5	CASSDSDTRRPQHF	TGTGCCAGCAGTGATTCGGACACCCGTAGGCCCCAGCATTTT
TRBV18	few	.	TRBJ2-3	CASSPRRPGVPDTQYF	TGTGCCAGCTCACCACGCCGGCCGGGGGTCCCAGATACGCAGTATTTT
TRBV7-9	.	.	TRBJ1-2	CASSLSLSGYTF	TGTGCCAGCAGCTTAAGTTTGAGCGGCTACACCTTC
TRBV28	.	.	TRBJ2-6	CASSTPLKTGSSGANVLTF	TGTGCCAGCAGTACACCCCTTAAGACAGGAAGCTCTGGGGCCAACGTCCTGACTTTC
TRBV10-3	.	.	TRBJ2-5	CPVGSRPQETQYF	TGTCCAGTTGGCTCTAGACCACAAGAGACCCAGTACTTC
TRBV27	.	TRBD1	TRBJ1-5	CASSPTGDRGGQPQHF	TGTGCCAGCAGTCCGACGGGGGACAGGGGCGGTCAGCCCCAGCATTTT
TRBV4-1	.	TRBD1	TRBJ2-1	CASSQDPPGQVNWELSHNEQFF	TGCGCCAGCAGCCAAGATCCCCCGGGACAGGTGAACTGGGAACTTTCCCACAATGAGCAGTTCTTC
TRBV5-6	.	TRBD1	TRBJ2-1	CASSGQGLTGYNEQFF	TGTGCCAGCAGCGGACAGGGACTCACGGGCTACAATGAGCAGTTCTTC
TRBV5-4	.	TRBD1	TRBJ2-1	CASSWDRGRYNEQFF	TGTGCCAGCAGCTGGGACAGGGGGCGCTACAATGAGCAGTTCTTC
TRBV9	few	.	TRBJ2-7	CASSTRRDFMPPREQYF	TGTGCCAGCAGCACCCGTAGGGACTTCATGCCCCCACGCGAGCAGTACTTC
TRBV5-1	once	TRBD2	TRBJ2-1	CASCGVAGHSSYNEQFF	TGCGCCAGCTGCGGGGTAGCGGGCCATAGCTCCTACAATGAGCAGTTCTTC
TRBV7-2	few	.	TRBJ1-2	CASSSTGPNYGYTF	TGTGCCAGCAGCTCGACAGGCCCTAACTATGGCTACACCTTC
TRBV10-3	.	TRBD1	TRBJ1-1	CAIRPDRGKAEAFF	TGTGCCATCAGACCAGACAGGGGGAAGGCTGAAGCTTTCTTT
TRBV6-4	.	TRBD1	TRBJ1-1	CASRRWGQGASGEAFF	TGTGCCAGCAGGCGATGGGGACAGGGGGCTTCAGGTGAAGCTTTCTTT
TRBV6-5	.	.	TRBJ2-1	CASSSDIWGNEQFF	TGTGCCAGCAGTTCGGACATTTGGGGCAATGAGCAGTTCTTC
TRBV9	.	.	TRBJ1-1	CASSVDERGVTTEAFF	TGTGCCAGCAGCGTAGATGAACGGGGTGTCACCACTGAAGCTTTCTTT
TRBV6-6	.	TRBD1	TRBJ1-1	CASRPPTGSEAFF	TGTGCCAGCAGACCTCCGACAGGGAGTGAAGCTTTCTTT
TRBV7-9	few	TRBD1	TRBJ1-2	CASSLVFRGHSYTF	TGTGCCAGCAGCTTAGTATTCAGGGGGCACAGCTACACCTTC
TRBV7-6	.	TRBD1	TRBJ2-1	CASSLGLPGSRGRNEQFF	TGTGCCAGCAGCTTAGGGCTCCCTGGGTCTAGGGGGCGGAATGAGCAGTTCTTC
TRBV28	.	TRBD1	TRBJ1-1	CASSWGQLNTEAFF	TGTGCCAGCAGTTGGGGACAGTTGAACACTGAAGCTTTCTTT
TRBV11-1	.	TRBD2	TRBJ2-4	CASSSLTDPGGNIQYF	TGTGCCAGCAGCTCCTTGACAGACCCGGGGGGAAACATTCAGTACTTC
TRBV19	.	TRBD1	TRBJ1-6	CASRYQGDYNSPLHF	TGTGCCAGTCGTTATCAGGGGGACTATAATTCACCCCTCCACTTT
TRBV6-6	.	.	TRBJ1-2	CASRSRVQHYGYTF	TGTGCCAGCAGGTCCAGGGTACAGCATTATGGCTACACCTTC
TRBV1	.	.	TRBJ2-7	CTSSQDEASGSLYEQYF	TGCACCAGCAGCCAAGATGAGGCTAGCGGGTCCCTATACGAGCAGTACTTC
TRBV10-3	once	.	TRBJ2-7	CAISDPRGGGEQYF	TGTGCCATCAGTGACCCGAGGGGGGGTGGCGAGCAGTACTTC
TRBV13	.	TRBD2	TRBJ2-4	CASSPLGGASFAGSEYF	TGTGCCAGCAGCCCCCTCGGGGGGGCTAGTTTCGCCGGTAGCGAGTACTTC
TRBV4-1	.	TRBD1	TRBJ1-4	CASSPDPTGDKKLFF	TGCGCCAGCAGCCCGGACCCCACAGGGGATAAGAAACTGTTTTTT
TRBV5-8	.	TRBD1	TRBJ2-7	CASSSNNGQGSYEQYF	TGTGCCAGCAGCTCAAACAACGGACAGGGCTCCTACGAGCAGTACTTC
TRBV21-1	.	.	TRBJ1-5	CASRPQDRFSQDDQPQHF	TGTGCCAGCAGACCCCAGGACAGGTTTTCCCAAGACGATCAGCCCCAGCATTTT
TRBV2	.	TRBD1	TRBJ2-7	CASSAYGDRRRYEQYF	TGTGCCAGCAGTGCCTATGGGGACAGACGACGCTACGAGCAGTACTTC
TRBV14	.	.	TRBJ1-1	CASSLQANTEAFF	TGTGCCAGCAGCCTCCAGGCAAACACTGAAGCTTTCTTT
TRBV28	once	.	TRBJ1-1	CASSLRENTEAFF	TGTGCCAGCAGTTTGAGGGAGAACACTGAAGCTTTCTTT
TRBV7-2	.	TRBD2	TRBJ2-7	CASSSDLLIAGYYEQYF	TGTGCCAGCAGCTCCGACCTCTTAATAGCGGGGTACTACGAGCAGTACTTC
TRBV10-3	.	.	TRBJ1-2	CAIRPRGANYGYTF	TGTGCCATCAGACCCCGGGGGGCTAACTATGGCTACACCTTC
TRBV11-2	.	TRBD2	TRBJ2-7	CASSLIRSSGGERYEQYF	TGTGCCAGCAGCTTAATTCGCTCAAGCGGGGGGGAGCGCTACGAGCAGTACTTC
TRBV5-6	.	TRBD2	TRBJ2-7	CASSLTSAGDSYEQYF	TGTGCCAGCAGCTTGACCAGTGCGGGGGACTCCTACGAGCAGTACTTC
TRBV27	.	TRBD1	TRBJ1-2	CASSSASGQVNYGYTF	TGTGCCAGCAGTTCCGCCTCCGGACAGGTTAACTATGGCTACACCTTC
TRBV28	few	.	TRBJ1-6	CASSWRLGNSPLHF	TGTGCCAGCAGTTGGAGATTGGGTAATTCACCCCTCCACTTT
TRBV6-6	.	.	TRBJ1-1	CASTLGGENTEAFF	TGTGCCAGCACCTTAGGGGGGGAGAACACTGAAGCTTTCTTT
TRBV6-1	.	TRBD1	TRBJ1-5	CASSALDRGGQPQHF	TGTGCCAGCAGTGCCTTAGACAGGGGAGGCCAGCCCCAGCATTTT
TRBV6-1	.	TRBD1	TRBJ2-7	CASSGHRGPRDEQYF	TGTGCCAGCAGTGGCCACAGGGGACCCCGAGACGAGCAGTACTTC